Below are 15 T cell receptor beta chains sequenced from a single sample in a study of sequential checkpoint blockade in melanoma. Treatment given: randomized to nivolumab then ipilimumab (arm A) or the reverse (arm B). TCRdb's table, derived via immunoSEQ multiplex PCR, lists solely in-frame clones and lacks some. The top ten hold roughly 12% of the sample, which has 30,000 to 45,000 clones, about 88% seen once. The material sequenced was CD8+ T cells sorted from blood (inferred from file names), taken from a patient given nivolumab and ipilimumab in sequence. These receptors all come from a human donor with melanoma.

Written as DNA, the CDR3 is TGTGCCAGCAGCCAAGCAGGTGAGCAGTTCTTC. This encodes CASSQAGEQFF. This chain links TRBV4-2 with TRBJ2-1; D remains unclear. Per the germline V gene, CDR1 is LGHNA and CDR2 is YNFKEQ. This CDR3 has 11 amino acids. V was trimmed by 1 base and J by 9 bases, leaving 4 bases between them.

The chain carries TRBV7-3 and TRBJ2-1; possibly TRBD2 for D (6 bases). CDR3 length equals 15 residues. Trimming removed 5 bases at V and 7 bases at J, with 18 bases between. Germline V CDR1 and CDR2: SGHTA, FQGTGA. CDR3 loop: CASSPLAGSMNEQFF. CDR3 nucleotide sequence: TGTGCCAGCAGCCCCCTTGCCGGGAGTATGAATGAGCAGTTCTTC.

The CDR3 loop reads CASSQLVTSGRTDSYNEQFF. The CDR3 nucleotides are TGTGCCAGCAGCCAACTGGTGACTAGCGGGCGTACGGACTCCTACAATGAGCAGTTCTTC. This rearrangement joins TRBV4-2 to TRBJ2-1; 10 bases match TRBD2. Germline V gene data show CDR1 as LGHNA and CDR2 as YNFKEQ. There are 20 residues in the CDR3. V was clipped by 2 bases and J by 0 bases; unmatched bases: 13.

The J gene is TRBJ2-2, the V gene TRBV4-1; TRBD1 agrees at 10 bases. With 0 bases clipped from V and 5 bases from J, the junction kept 3 bases outside the gene matches. The CDR3 sequence is 16 residues long. Germline-derived CDR1 and CDR2 are MGHRA and YSYEKL. CDR3 region: CASSQDGDRGTGELFF. DNA of the CDR3: TGCGCCAGCAGCCAAGATGGGGACAGGGGAACCGGGGAGCTGTTTTTT.

The chain joins TRBV4-3 to TRBJ2-1; 8 bases match TRBD2. The J segment lost 8 bases and the V segment lost 0 bases, leaving 6 bases of the junction unmatched. This CDR3 is 15 amino acids long. Germline values: CDR1 LGHNA, CDR2 YSLEER. The DNA for the CDR3 is TGCGCCAGCAGCCAAGATAGGACTAGCCTCGATGAGCAGTTCTTC. This gives the protein CASSQDRTSLDEQFF.

The chain links TRBV28 to TRBJ2-1; the D gene is possibly TRBD1 (6 bases). Trimming removed 4 bases at V and 2 bases at J, with 21 bases between. The length of the CDR3 is 18 residues. CDR1 is MDHEN, CDR2 SYDVKM, per germline. Here the CDR3 reads CASSSLENEGTTYNEQFF. Here the CDR3 DNA reads TGTGCCAGCAGTTCCCTGGAAAACGAGGGGACAACCTACAATGAGCAGTTCTTC.

The CDR3 is CASSVDGTDYNEQFF. The CDR3 nucleotides read TGTGCCAGCAGCGTAGATGGGACAGACTACAATGAGCAGTTCTTC. The V gene is TRBV9, the J gene TRBJ2-1; TRBD1 matches 7 bases. The CDR3 loop spans 15 amino acids. The V segment lost 0 bases and the J segment 3 bases; nucleotides outside the gene matches: 3. CDR1 is SGDLS, CDR2 YYNGEE, per germline.

The CDR3 coding sequence is TGCGCCAGCAGCCAAGAAGGGCAGGGGGTTGACTATGGCTACACCTTC. It translates to CASSQEGQGVDYGYTF. The J gene is TRBJ1-2, the V gene TRBV4-1, with 7 bases that match TRBD1. Trimming took 0 bases from V and 3 from J; bases not matched to a gene: 7. The CDR3 totals 16 residues. Germline-derived CDR1 and CDR2 are MGHRA and YSYEKL.

The rearrangement links TRBV7-9 to TRBJ1-2, with 9 bases identical to TRBD1. V dropped 5 bases and J dropped 5; count of bases not matched to a gene: 6. Germline V CDR1 and CDR2: SEHNR, FQNEAQ (reference sequence). CDR3 size: 14 residues. CDR3 protein: CASSPGTGSYGYTF. CDR3 nucleotides: TGTGCCAGCAGCCCCGGGACAGGGTCATATGGCTACACCTTC.

The chain couples TRBV9 to TRBJ1-1; D is perhaps TRBD1 (6 bases). The CDR3 loop spans 14 amino acids. Trimming left V 4 bases short and J 4 bases short, with 14 bases between. Germline assignment: CDR1 SGDLS and CDR2 YYNGEE. CDR3 nucleotide sequence: TGTGCCAGCAGCTCTCTGGGGGCGGGCACTGAAGCTTTCTTT. This codes for CASSSLGAGTEAFF.

The chain has TRBV5-1 and TRBJ2-1; D is uncertain. The V gene lost 5 bases and the J gene lost 2 bases, with 17 bases spanning the gap. There are 16 residues in the CDR3. The germline V gene encodes CDR1 SGHRS and CDR2 YFSETQ. The CDR3 sequence is CASSSSVAGPYNEQFF. The CDR3 DNA reads TGCGCCAGCAGTTCCTCGGTGGCAGGCCCCTACAATGAGCAGTTCTTC.

The chain uses TRBV7-6 and TRBJ2-1, with TRBD1 matching over 8 bases. The V and J ends lost 5 bases and 7 bases, in that order; junction bases with no gene match: 7. CDR1 is SGHVS, CDR2 FNYEAQ, per germline. CDR3 length equals 14 residues. The CDR3 coding sequence is TGTGCCAGCAGCCAAGGACAGGGTCGGAATGAGCAGTTCTTC. It specifies CASSQGQGRNEQFF.

The J gene is TRBJ2-5, the V gene TRBV27, with D possibly matching TRBD1 (7 bases). Germline values: CDR1 MNHEY, CDR2 SMNVEV (reference sequence). With 2 bases removed from V and 2 bases from J, the gap between germline ends came to 12 bases. CDR3 size: 15 residues. The CDR3 nucleotides read TGTGCCAGCAGTTTAATCAGGGGGACTCAAGAGACCCAGTACTTC. Its translation: CASSLIRGTQETQYF.

V and J are TRBV2 and TRBJ1-5; D not certain. Germline V gene lookup returns CDR1 SNHLY and CDR2 FYNNEI. Between the trimmed V and J ends, which lost 4 bases and 2 bases, there was a span of 9 bases. The CDR3 contains 14 residues. The CDR3 is CASSVQVGNQPQHF. CDR3 in DNA: TGTGCCAGCAGTGTTCAGGTCGGCAATCAGCCCCAGCATTTT.

This clone was picked up a small number of times. The chain joins TRBV11-3 to TRBJ2-7, with 8 bases that match TRBD2. The ends lost 5 bases at V and 9 bases at J; junction bases unmatched: 12. This CDR3 is built from 14 residues. Germline CDR1 is SGHNT and CDR2 is YENEEA. The CDR3 DNA is TGTGCCAGCAGCCCTGGACTAGCAGGGGCCGGGCAGTACGTC. Amino acids: CASSPGLAGAGQYV.